The text below deals with one T cell receptor beta chain. This clone has a single count. Its cognate antigen has yet to be identified. No per-base quality is available; no much larger clone lies one base away. V and J lose 0 bases and 8 bases, and a span of 14 bases separates them. CDR1 LNHDA and CDR2 SQIVND are derived from the germline V gene (reference sequence). Measured from the cysteine to the phenylalanine, the CDR3 is 15 residues long. This entry keeps only the CDR3 DNA: 45 bases, framed from base 1. The data derive from a study of ipilimumab plus nivolumab after autologous stem cell transplantation (dated by TCRdb to about 2021). At the level of the whole study: The median number of doses received by trial patients was about 5 for ipilimumab and 7 or 8 for nivolumab. The DLBCL cohort included primary refractory and relapsed disease, with 18-month progression-free survival of about 86% and 27% respectively. The trial enrolled patients with high-risk diffuse large B cell lymphoma, mature T cell lymphoma, or multiple myeloma undergoing autologous transplant. The intent-to-treat population of the trial was made up of under 40 patients.

Here is what the overall study found, with its caveats: Combined checkpoint inhibition appeared tolerable as post-transplant consolidation, according to the authors' conclusion. According to the authors, a biologic rationale for studying the approach further came from T cell receptor repertoire, regulatory T cell phenotype and gut microbiota profiles.

The library was generated by the immunoSEQ multiplex PCR assay. This is the immuneACCESS table as TCRdb keeps it, with only in-frame sequences that have V and J called. A part of the clones is gone; compared with another copy, unresolved V genes explain less than half, and the rest is unexplained. Across this sample there are some 87,000 clones, with approximately 83% seen only once. Of the sample, approximately 2.2% is held by the ten largest clones. Starting 14 to 28 days after the autologous transplant, patients began checkpoint therapy, which included ipilimumab at 1 mg/kg intravenously on day 1 of selected weeks. The nivolumab dose was 3 mg/kg intravenously, delivered on day 1 of weeks 1, 4, 7, 10, and every two weeks through week 26. Combined checkpoint inhibition with ipilimumab and nivolumab as consolidation after autologous stem cell transplantation was tested in a Phase Ib clinical trial.

This TCR came from a male donor with diffuse large B-cell lymphoma. The sequences come from PBMCs, collected in a trial of ipilimumab plus nivolumab as post-transplant consolidation. The receptor chain draws on TRBV19 and TRBJ2-1; the D gene is possibly TRBD1 or TRBD2, each agreeing over 6 bases. The CDR3 has the sequence CASSIDGGPGDEQFF. The sequenced DNA: TGTGCCAGTAGTATAGATGGGGGGCCCGGGGATGAGCAGTTCTTC.